This entry is about one T cell receptor (beta chain). CDR1 is LNHDA, CDR2 SQIVND, per germline (reference sequence). V gave up 3 bases and J gave up 9 bases, with 12 bases separating them. The CDR3 runs 13 residues. This sample is part of a study of T cell changes during pregnancy in multiple sclerosis. Assay used: immunoSEQ multiplex PCR; TCRdb lists only in-frame clones, some missing. The repertoire holds fewer than 150,000 clones, with about 96% as singletons. The V call is TRBV19, the J call TRBJ2-1; a weak D match, TRBD2 (5 bases). The sample here was peripheral blood, taken after pregnancy. The clonotype comes from a female donor with multiple sclerosis, enrolled in a pregnancy study. CDR3 in amino acids: CASSISGTGEQFF. CDR3 DNA sequence: TGTGCCAGTAGTATTTCGGGAACTGGTGAGCAGTTCTTC.